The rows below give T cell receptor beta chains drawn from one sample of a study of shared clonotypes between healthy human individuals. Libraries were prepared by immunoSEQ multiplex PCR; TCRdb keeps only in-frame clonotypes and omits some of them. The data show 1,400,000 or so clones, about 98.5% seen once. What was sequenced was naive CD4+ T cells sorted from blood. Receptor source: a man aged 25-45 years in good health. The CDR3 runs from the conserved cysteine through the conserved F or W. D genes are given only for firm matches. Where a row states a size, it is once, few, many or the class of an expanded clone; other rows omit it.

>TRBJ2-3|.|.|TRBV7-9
TGTGCCAGCAGCTTACAAGGCGGGCTCCAACGATCTAGGGATACGCAGTATTTT
CASSLQGGLQRSRDTQYF
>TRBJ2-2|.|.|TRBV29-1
TGCAGCGTGACCGGTGCCGCGGGTACCGGGGAGCTGTTTTTT
CSVTGAAGTGELFF
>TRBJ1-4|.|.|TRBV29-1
TGCAGCGTTGACCAACTGTTTTTT
CSVDQLFF
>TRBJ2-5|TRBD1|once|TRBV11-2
TGTGCCAGCAAACTACGGTATTGGACAGGGGTACAAGAGACCCAGTACTTC
CASKLRYWTGVQETQYF
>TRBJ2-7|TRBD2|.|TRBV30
TGTGCCTGGAGCCCGACTAGCGGGAGGGCCTGGTCCTACGAGCAGTACTTC
CAWSPTSGRAWSYEQYF
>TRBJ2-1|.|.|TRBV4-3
TGCGCCAGCAGCCAAGGCGGGACGTACAATGAGCAGTTCTTC
CASSQGGTYNEQFF
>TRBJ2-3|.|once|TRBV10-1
TGCGCCAGCAGTGAGTCGGGGGAGACTAGCACAGATACGCAGTATTTT
CASSESGETSTDTQYF
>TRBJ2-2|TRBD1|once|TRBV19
TGTGCCAGTAAAAACAGGGGGGACCGACTAGCCGGGGAGCTGTTTTTT
CASKNRGDRLAGELFF
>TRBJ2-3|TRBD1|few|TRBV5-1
TGCGCCAGCAGCTTAACAGGGGGTGGTACAGATACGCAGTATTTT
CASSLTGGGTDTQYF
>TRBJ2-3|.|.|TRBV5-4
TGTGCCAGCAGCTTGCCTTCAACGACAGATACGCAGTATTTT
CASSLPSTTDTQYF
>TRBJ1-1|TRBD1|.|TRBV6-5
TGTGCCAGCAGTGTTGACAGGGGGGACACTGAAGCTTTCTTT
CASSVDRGDTEAFF
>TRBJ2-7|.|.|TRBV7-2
TGTGCCAGCAGCTTAGGGGTCTTCCTCTACGAGCAGTACTTC
CASSLGVFLYEQYF
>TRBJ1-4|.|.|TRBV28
TGTGCCAGCAGTTTAGCGGGGGCGTTTGAAAAACTGTTTTTT
CASSLAGAFEKLFF
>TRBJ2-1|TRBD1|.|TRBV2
TGTGCCAGCAGAGACAGGGTCAATGAGCAGTTCTTC
CASRDRVNEQFF
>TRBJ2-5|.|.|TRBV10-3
TGTGCCATCGGGATGACGGGTAGCCAAGAGACCCAGTACTTC
CAIGMTGSQETQYF
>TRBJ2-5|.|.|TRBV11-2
TGTGCCAGCAGCCGAGTGCAGGAGACCCAGTACTTC
CASSRVQETQYF
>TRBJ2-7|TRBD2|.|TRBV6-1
TGTGCCAGCAGTGCCGGGACTAGCGGGCACTACGAGCAGTACTTC
CASSAGTSGHYEQYF
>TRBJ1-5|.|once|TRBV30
TGTGCCTGGAGGTCTGTGGGCAATCAGCCCCAGCATTTT
CAWRSVGNQPQHF
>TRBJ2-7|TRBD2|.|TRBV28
TGTGCCAGCAGATCCGGGACTAGCGGGACCTACGAGCAGTACTTC
CASRSGTSGTYEQYF
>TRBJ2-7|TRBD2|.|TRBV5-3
TGTGCCAGAAGGAGTTTTGGGGAGGGGTACTACGAGCAGTACTTC
CARRSFGEGYYEQYF
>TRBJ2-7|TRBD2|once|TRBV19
TGTGCCAGTAGTCGAGGACTAGCGGGATCCGAGCAGTACTTC
CASSRGLAGSEQYF
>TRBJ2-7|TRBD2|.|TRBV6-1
TGTGCCAGCAGTAGCACTAGCGGGAGCTCCTACGAGCAGTACTTC
CASSSTSGSSYEQYF
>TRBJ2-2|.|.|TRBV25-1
TGTGCCAGCAGTGTCCAGGGATCAACCGGGGAGCTGTTTTTT
CASSVQGSTGELFF
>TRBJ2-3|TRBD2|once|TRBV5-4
TGTGCCAGCAGCTTGGGTGGTGCGGGAGGCCGATCAGATACGCAGTATTTT
CASSLGGAGGRSDTQYF
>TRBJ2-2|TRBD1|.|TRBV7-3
TGTGCCAGCAGCTTAACCGCCGGACAGGTGAACACCGGGGAGCTGTTTTTT
CASSLTAGQVNTGELFF
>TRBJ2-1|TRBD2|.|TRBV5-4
TGTGCCAGCAGTCTGACTAGCAACCATGAGCAGTTCTTC
CASSLTSNHEQFF
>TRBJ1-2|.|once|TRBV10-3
TGTGCCATCAGTACTAAATCGACAGAACCCCGGGGAGGCTACACCTTC
CAISTKSTEPRGGYTF
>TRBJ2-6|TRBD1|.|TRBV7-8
TGTGCCAGCAGCTTGGGACAGGGATTTGCTGGGGCCAACGTCCTGACTTTC
CASSLGQGFAGANVLTF
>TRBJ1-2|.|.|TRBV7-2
TGTGCCAGCAGCTTAGGACAGTTCGGGGACTACACCTTC
CASSLGQFGDYTF
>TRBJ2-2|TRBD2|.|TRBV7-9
TGTGCCAGCAGTCGACTAGCGGGAGCTGAGTCTAACACCGGGGAGCTGTTTTTT
CASSRLAGAESNTGELFF
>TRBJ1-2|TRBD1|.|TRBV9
TGTGCCAGCAGCGTAACCGGGACAGACACTAACTATGGCTACACCTTC
CASSVTGTDTNYGYTF
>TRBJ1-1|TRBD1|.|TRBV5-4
TGTGCCAGCAGCCGCGGGACAGGGATGCACACTGAAGCTTTCTTT
CASSRGTGMHTEAFF
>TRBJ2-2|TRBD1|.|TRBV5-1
TGCGCCAGCACCAGACCAGGGGGCAGCACCGGGGAGCTGTTTTTT
CASTRPGGSTGELFF
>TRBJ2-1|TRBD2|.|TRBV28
TGTGCCAGCAGTCCTCGAGTAGCGGGAGGCAATGAGCAGTTCTTC
CASSPRVAGGNEQFF
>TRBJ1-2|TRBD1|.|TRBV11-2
TGTGCCAGCAGCTTAGCAGGGGGCGCGGGGGGCTACACCTTC
CASSLAGGAGGYTF
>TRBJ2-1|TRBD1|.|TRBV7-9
TGTGCCAGCAGCTTCCGGGACAGACGAAACAATGAGCAGTTCTTC
CASSFRDRRNNEQFF
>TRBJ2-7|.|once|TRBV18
TGTGCCAGCTCACCGTGGGACTTCACCTACGAGCAGTACTTC
CASSPWDFTYEQYF
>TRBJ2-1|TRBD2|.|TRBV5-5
TGTGCCAGCAGCTCAGAATTGGAGGGACTAGTGGTGTTCTTC
CASSSELEGLVVFF
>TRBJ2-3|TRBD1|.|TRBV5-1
TGCGCCAGCAGCTTTCGGACAGGGCCAGATACGCAGTATTTT
CASSFRTGPDTQYF
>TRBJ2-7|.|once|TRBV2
TGTGCCAGCATATTGGAGGGCCGATCCTCCGAGCAGTACTTC
CASILEGRSSEQYF
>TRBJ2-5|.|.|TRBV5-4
TGTGCCAGCAGCTTCGACGGGCGGGAGACCCAGTACTTC
CASSFDGRETQYF
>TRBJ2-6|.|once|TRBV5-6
TGTGCCAGCAGCTTGGGGGCCTCTGGGGCCAACGTCCTGACTTTC
CASSLGASGANVLTF
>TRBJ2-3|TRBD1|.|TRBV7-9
TGTGCCAGCAGCCCTAGGACAGGGGGTGGAGATACGCAGTATTTT
CASSPRTGGGDTQYF
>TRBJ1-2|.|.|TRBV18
TGTGCCAGCTCACCAACCGGAAATAACTATCATGGCTACACCTTC
CASSPTGNNYHGYTF
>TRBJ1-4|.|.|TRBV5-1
TGCGCCAGCAGCTTGGCGGGAGATAATGAAAAACTGTTTTTT
CASSLAGDNEKLFF
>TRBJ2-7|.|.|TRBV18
TGTGCCAGCTCACCACCGTCGGCCTACGAGCAGTACTTC
CASSPPSAYEQYF
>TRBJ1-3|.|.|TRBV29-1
TGCAGCGTTGACTCTGGAAACACCATATATTTT
CSVDSGNTIYF
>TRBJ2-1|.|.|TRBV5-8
TGTGCCAGCAGCTTGGGGGCCAGCAAGACGGATGAGCAGTTCTTC
CASSLGASKTDEQFF
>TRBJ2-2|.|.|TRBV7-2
TGTGCCAGCAGCTACAACGCCCTCGGTTACACCGGGGAGCTGTTTTTT
CASSYNALGYTGELFF
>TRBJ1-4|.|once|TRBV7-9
TGTGCCAGCAGCCTAATGAAATCAGGGGCAACTAATGAAAAACTGTTTTTT
CASSLMKSGATNEKLFF
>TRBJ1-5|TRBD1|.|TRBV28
TGTGCCAGCAGTCGGGACAGGATTACTCAGCCCCAGCATTTT
CASSRDRITQPQHF
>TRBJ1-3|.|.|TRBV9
TGTGCCAGCAGCGCCCAGGGCCGGGGAAACACCATATATTTT
CASSAQGRGNTIYF